Listed here is a single TCR beta chain. This sample is drawn from a study of T cell responses to AZD1222 COVID-19 vaccine. V was pared by 0 bases and J by 0 bases, with 12 bases between. The germline CDR1 and CDR2 sequences are SGHDN and FVKESK. This CDR3 comprises 17 residues. The table came from immunoSEQ multiplex PCR; TCRdb's copy has only in-frame clones and leaves some out. The repertoire has around 160,000 clones, around 93% of them found once; the top ten carry 1.5% to 2%. This clonotype was obtained from an adult in good health. V gene TRBV14 combines with J gene TRBJ2-4; D not certain. The sample consisted of peripheral blood, taken on day 0 of AZD1222 vaccination. The CDR3 DNA reads TGTGCCAGCAGCCAAGATCCGCCATCCCTAGCCAAAAACATTCAGTACTTC. It is translated as CASSQDPPSLAKNIQYF.